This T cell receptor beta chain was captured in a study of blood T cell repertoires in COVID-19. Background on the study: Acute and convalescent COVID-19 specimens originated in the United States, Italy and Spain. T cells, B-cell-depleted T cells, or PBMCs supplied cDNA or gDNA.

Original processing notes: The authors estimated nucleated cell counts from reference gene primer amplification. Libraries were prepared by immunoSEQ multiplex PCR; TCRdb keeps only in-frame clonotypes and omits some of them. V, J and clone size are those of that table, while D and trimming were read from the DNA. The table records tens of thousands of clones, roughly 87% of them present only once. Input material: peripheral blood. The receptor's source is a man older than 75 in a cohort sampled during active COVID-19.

The CDR3 DNA follows: TGTGCCAGCAGTGACAGGAACGGGGGAAATCAGCCCCAGCATTTT. Translated: CASSDRNGGNQPQHF. This sequence joins TRBV2 and TRBJ1-5; D perhaps matches TRBD1 (5 bases). The germline V gene encodes CDR1 SNHLY and CDR2 FYNNEI. The V and J ends lost 3 bases and 4 bases respectively, with 13 bases between them. The CDR3 contains 15 residues.